Reported below is one TCR beta chain. The CDR3 spans 16 residues. With 5 bases clipped from V and 2 bases from J, the junction kept 8 bases outside the gene matches. Germline V gene sequence: CDR1 LGHDT, CDR2 YNNKEL (reference sequence). The data were obtained in a study of control samples from healthy donors and cancer patients. Sequencing was performed with immunoSEQ multiplex PCR; in TCRdb, only in-frame clones are kept and a portion is missing. The data contain tens of thousands of clones, more than 70% of them singletons. This chain connects TRBV3-1 (or the pseudogene TRBV3-2) to TRBJ2-1; 8 bases match TRBD2. Sequenced sample: PBMCs. The TCR originated in a man in his forties with colorectal cancer. The CDR3 nucleotides read TGTGCCAGCAGCTCTACTAGCGGAGTGCCCTACAATGAGCAGTTCTTC. Residues: CASSSTSGVPYNEQFF.